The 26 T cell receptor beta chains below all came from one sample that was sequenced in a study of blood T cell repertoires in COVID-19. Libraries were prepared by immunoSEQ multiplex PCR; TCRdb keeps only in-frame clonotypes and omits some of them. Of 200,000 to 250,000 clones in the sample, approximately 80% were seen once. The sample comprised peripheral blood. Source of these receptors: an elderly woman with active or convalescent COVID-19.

The CDR3 protein is CASSRAGTSTGELFF. DNA for the CDR3: TGTGCCAGCAGCCGTGCCGGGACTAGTACCGGGGAGCTGTTTTTT. This chain links TRBV7-2 with TRBJ2-2; TRBD2 agrees at 8 bases. CDR3 size: 15 residues. V trimming: 5 bases; J trimming: 5 bases; junction bases outside the gene matches: 7. Germline CDR1 is SGHTA and CDR2 is FQGNSA. The whole variable domain, remainder taken from reference TRBV7-2 and TRBJ2-2, is GAGVSQSPSNKVTEKGKDVELRCDPISGHTALYWYRQSLGQGLEFLIYFQGNSAPDKSGLPSDRFSAERTGGSVSTLTIQRTQQEDSAVYLCASSRAGTSTGELFFGEGSRLTVL.

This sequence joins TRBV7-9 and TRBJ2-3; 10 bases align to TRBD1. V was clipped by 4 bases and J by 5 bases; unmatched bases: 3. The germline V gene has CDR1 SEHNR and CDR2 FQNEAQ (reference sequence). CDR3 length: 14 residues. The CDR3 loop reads CASSSRDRGDTQYF. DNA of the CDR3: TGTGCCAGCAGCTCCAGGGACAGGGGAGATACGCAGTATTTT.

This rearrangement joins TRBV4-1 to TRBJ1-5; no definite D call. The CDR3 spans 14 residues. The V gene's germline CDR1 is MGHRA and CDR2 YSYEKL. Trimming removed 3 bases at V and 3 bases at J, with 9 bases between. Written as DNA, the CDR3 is TGCGCCAGCAGCCACTCAGGTTTCAATCAGCCCCAGCATTTT. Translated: CASSHSGFNQPQHF.

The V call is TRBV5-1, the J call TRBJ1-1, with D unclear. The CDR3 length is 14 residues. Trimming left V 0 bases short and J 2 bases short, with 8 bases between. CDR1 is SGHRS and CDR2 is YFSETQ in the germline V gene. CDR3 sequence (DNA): TGCGCCAGCAGCTTGGCAGCGGATAACACTGAAGCTTTCTTT. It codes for CASSLAADNTEAFF.

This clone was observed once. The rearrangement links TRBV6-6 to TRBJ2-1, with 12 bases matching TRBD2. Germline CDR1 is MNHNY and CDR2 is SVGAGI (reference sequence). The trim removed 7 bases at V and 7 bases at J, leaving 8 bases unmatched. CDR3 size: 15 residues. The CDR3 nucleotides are TGTGCCAGCACGTTACTAGCGGGGGGTGGTAATGAGCAGTTCTTC. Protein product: CASTLLAGGGNEQFF.

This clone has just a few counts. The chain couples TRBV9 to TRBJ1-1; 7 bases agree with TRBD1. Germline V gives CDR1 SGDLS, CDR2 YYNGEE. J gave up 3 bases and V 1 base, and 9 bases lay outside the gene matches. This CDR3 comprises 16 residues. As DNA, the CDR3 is TGTGCCAGCAGCGTATCCCCTTTTACAGGGGACACTGAAGCTTTCTTT. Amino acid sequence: CASSVSPFTGDTEAFF.

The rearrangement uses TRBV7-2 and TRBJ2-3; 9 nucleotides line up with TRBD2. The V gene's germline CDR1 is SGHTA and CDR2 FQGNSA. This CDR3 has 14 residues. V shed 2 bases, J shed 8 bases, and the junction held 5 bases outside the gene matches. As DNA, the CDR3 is TGTGCCAGCAGCTTAACACTAGCGGGCCGTACGCAGTATTTT. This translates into CASSLTLAGRTQYF.

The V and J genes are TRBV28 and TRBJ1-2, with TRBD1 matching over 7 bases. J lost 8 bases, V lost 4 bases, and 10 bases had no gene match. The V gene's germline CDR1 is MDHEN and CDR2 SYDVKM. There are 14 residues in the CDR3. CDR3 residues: CASSSTGQAGGYTF. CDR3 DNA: TGTGCCAGCAGTTCAACCGGACAGGCGGGAGGCTACACCTTC.

CDR3 sequence: CASSLWGRRDNEQFF. The DNA of the CDR3 is TGTGCCAGCAGCTTATGGGGGAGGCGAGACAATGAGCAGTTCTTC. The chain links TRBV7-6 to TRBJ2-1; D perhaps matches TRBD2 (6 bases). This CDR3 has 15 residues. Trimming took off 2 bases at V and 5 bases at J, with 13 bases between the two ends. The germline V gene has CDR1 SGHVS and CDR2 FNYEAQ.

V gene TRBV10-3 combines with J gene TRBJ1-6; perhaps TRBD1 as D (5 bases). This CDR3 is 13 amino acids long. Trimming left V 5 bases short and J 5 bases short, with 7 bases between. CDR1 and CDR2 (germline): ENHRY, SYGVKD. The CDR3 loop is CAISTTDNSPLHF. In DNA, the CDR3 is TGTGCCATCAGTACGACAGATAATTCACCCCTCCACTTT.

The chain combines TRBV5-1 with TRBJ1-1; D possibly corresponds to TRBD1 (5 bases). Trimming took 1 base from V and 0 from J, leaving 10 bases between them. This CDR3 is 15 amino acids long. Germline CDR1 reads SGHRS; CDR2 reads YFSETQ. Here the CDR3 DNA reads TGCGCCAGCAGCTTGACAGGCAAGATGAACACTGAAGCTTTCTTT. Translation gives CASSLTGKMNTEAFF.

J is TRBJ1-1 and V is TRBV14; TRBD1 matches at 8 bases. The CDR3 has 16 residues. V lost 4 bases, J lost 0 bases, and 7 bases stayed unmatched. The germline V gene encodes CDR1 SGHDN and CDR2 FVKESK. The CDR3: CASSRAGQDLNTEAFF. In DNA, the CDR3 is TGTGCCAGCAGCCGGGCGGGACAGGACTTGAACACTGAAGCTTTCTTT.

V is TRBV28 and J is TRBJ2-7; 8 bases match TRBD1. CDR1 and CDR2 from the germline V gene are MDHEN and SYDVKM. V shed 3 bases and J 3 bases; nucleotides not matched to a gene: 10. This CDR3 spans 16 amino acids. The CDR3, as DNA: TGTGCCAGCAGTTTTATCGCGGCAGGGGGCCGCTACGAGCAGTACTTC. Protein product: CASSFIAAGGRYEQYF.

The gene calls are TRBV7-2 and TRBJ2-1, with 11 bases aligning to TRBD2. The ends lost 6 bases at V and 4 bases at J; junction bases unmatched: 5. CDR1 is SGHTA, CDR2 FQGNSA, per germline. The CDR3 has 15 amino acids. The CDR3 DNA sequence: TGTGCCAGCAGTATCGGACTAGCGGGTTACAATGAGCAGTTCTTC. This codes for CASSIGLAGYNEQFF.

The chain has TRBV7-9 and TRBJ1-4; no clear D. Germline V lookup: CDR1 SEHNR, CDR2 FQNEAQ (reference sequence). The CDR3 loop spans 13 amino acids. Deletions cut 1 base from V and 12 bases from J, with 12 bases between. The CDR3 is CASSLEAGAELFF. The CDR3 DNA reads TGTGCCAGCAGCTTAGAGGCAGGCGCCGAACTGTTTTTT.

CDR3 nucleotide sequence: TGTGCCAGCAGTTATTCAGCAGGGAGGCCTCAGCCCCAGCATTTT. This codes for CASSYSAGRPQPQHF. The J gene is TRBJ1-5, the V gene TRBV6-5; D may be TRBD1 (5 bases). Germline lookup yields CDR1 MNHEY and CDR2 SVGAGI. With 3 bases removed from V and 6 bases from J, the gap between germline ends came to 15 bases. This CDR3 comprises 15 residues.

The CDR3 loop reads CASSFGTSYNEQFF. The CDR3 region has the DNA TGTGCCAGCAGCTTTGGGACTAGCTACAATGAGCAGTTCTTC. The rearrangement joins TRBV7-2 to TRBJ2-1; 8 bases line up with TRBD2. The CDR3 loop spans 14 amino acids. Germline V lookup: CDR1 SGHTA, CDR2 FQGNSA. V gave up 3 bases and J gave up 3 bases; unmatched junction bases: 1. Together with reference TRBV7-2 and TRBJ2-1, the CDR3 gives the full variable domain: GAGVSQSPSNKVTEKGKDVELRCDPISGHTALYWYRQSLGQGLEFLIYFQGNSAPDKSGLPSDRFSAERTGGSVSTLTIQRTQQEDSAVYLCASSFGTSYNEQFFGPGTRLTVL.

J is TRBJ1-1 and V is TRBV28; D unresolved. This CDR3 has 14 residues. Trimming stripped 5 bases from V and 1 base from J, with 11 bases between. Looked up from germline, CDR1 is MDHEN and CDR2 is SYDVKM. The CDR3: CASSGSHGNTEAFF. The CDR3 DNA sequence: TGTGCCAGCAGTGGGAGTCATGGGAACACTGAAGCTTTCTTT.

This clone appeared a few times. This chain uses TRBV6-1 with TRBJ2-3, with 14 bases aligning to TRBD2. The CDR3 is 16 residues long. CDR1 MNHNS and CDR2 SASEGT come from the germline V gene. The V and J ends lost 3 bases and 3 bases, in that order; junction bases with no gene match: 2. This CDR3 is CASSETSGGGTDTQYF. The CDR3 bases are TGTGCCAGCAGTGAGACTAGCGGGGGGGGAACAGATACGCAGTATTTT.

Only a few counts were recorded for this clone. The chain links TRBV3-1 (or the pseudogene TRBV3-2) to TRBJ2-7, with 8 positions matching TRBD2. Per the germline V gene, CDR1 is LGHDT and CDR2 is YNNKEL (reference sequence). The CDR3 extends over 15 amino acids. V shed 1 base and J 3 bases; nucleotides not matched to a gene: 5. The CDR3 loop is CASSQASGGYYEQYF. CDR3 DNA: TGTGCCAGCAGCCAAGCTTCGGGGGGGTACTACGAGCAGTACTTC.

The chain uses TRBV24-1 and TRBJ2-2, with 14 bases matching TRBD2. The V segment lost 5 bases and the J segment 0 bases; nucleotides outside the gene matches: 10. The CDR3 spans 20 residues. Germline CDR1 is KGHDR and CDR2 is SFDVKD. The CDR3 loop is CATSASLGLAGGANTGELFF. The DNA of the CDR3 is TGTGCCACCAGTGCCTCTCTTGGACTAGCGGGGGGCGCGAACACCGGGGAGCTGTTTTTT.

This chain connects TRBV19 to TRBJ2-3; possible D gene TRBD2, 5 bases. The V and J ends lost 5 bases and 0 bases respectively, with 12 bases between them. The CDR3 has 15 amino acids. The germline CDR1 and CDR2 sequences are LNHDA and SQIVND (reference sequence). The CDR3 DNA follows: TGTGCCAGTAGTCCTGGAGGCACTAGCACAGATACGCAGTATTTT. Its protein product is CASSPGGTSTDTQYF.

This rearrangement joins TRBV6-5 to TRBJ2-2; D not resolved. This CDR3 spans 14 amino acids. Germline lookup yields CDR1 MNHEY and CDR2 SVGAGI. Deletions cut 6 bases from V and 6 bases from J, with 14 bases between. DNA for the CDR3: TGTGCCAGCAGGTCGTACCACAGTTCCGGGGAGCTGTTTTTT. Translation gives CASRSYHSSGELFF.

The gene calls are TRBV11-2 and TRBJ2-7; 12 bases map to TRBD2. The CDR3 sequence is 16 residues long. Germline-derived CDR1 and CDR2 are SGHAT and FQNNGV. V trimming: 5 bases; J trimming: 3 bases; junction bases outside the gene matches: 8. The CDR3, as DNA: TGTGCCAGCAGCCACTCTCTAGCGGGGGGGAACTACGAGCAGTACTTC. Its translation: CASSHSLAGGNYEQYF.

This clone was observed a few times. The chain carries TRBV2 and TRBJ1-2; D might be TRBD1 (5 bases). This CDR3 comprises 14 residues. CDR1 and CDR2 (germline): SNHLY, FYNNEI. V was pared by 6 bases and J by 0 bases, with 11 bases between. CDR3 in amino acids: CASRADRANYGYTF. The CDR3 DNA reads TGTGCCAGCAGGGCAGACAGAGCTAACTATGGCTACACCTTC.

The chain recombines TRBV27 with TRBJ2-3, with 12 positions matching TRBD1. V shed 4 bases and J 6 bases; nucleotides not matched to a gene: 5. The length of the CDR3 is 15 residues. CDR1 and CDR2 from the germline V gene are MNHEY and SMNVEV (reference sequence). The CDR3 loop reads CASSSPGQGADTQYF. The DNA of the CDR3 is TGTGCCAGCAGTTCGCCGGGACAGGGGGCCGATACGCAGTATTTT.